The 23 T cell receptor beta chains presented below share a single source sample, sequenced in a study of control samples from healthy donors and cancer patients. The assay was immunoSEQ multiplex PCR, and TCRdb's table has in-frame clones only and misses some. The data show about 100,000 clones, about 89% seen once. The source material was blood. These receptors all stem from a man aged 25 to 45 in good health.

This clone appeared a single time. The chain combines TRBV7-6 with TRBJ2-1; weak D call: TRBD1 (6 bases). The CDR3 loop spans 16 amino acids. Germline V gene sequence: CDR1 SGHVS, CDR2 FNYEAQ. V shed 4 bases and J shed 7 bases, with 20 bases lying between them. The CDR3 sequence: CASSSLTGGGTNEQFF. The CDR3 DNA reads as TGTGCCAGCAGCTCCCTGACAGGAGGCGGCACAAATGAGCAGTTCTTC.

J is TRBJ1-5 and V is TRBV24-1, with TRBD1 identical over 7 bases. This CDR3 is 13 amino acids long. V was clipped by 4 bases and J by 11 bases; unmatched bases: 7. CDR1 and CDR2 (germline): KGHDR, SFDVKD. The CDR3 region is CATSDRTGAAQHF. The CDR3 coding sequence is TGTGCCACCAGTGACCGCACAGGGGCAGCCCAGCATTTT.

CDR3 nucleotide sequence: TGTGCCAGCAGTCTCCAGGGGGCCGGCACAGATACGCAGTATTTT. This gives the protein CASSLQGAGTDTQYF. The rearrangement joins TRBV28 to TRBJ2-3; TRBD1 aligns across 8 bases. Germline V gene lookup returns CDR1 MDHEN and CDR2 SYDVKM. V gave up 5 bases and J gave up 1 base; unmatched junction bases: 5. The CDR3 runs 15 residues.

The rearrangement uses TRBV7-9 and TRBJ1-1; a possible D gene is TRBD1 (6 bases). CDR1 and CDR2 (germline): SEHNR, FQNEAQ (reference sequence). CDR3 length: 13 amino acids. Trimming shortened V by 5 bases and J by 8 bases, and 15 bases separated the two germline ends. CDR3 sequence reads: CASSPSWGPEAFF. The CDR3 DNA sequence: TGTGCCAGCAGCCCCTCATGGGGGCCCGAAGCTTTCTTT.

About this clone: The sample has other DNA sequences that encode this CDR3 too. The chain has TRBV6-4 and TRBJ2-1, with TRBD2 matching 9 bases. The CDR3 has 15 amino acids. Per the germline V gene, CDR1 is MRHNA and CDR2 is SNTAGT. J lost 4 bases, V lost 4 bases, and 5 bases had no gene match. In DNA form, the CDR3 reads TGTGCCAGCAGTGCGCTAGCGGGGAGTTACAATGAGCAGTTCTTC. The encoded protein is CASSALAGSYNEQFF.

The V gene is TRBV5-6, the J gene TRBJ1-4, with D possibly being TRBD1 (5 bases). Trimming took off 0 bases at V and 8 bases at J, with 14 bases between the two ends. The germline V gene has CDR1 SGHDT and CDR2 YYEEEE. This CDR3 is built from 15 residues. The CDR3 DNA sequence: TGTGCCAGCAGCTTGGTGTGGGGCGACGGAGAAAAACTGTTTTTT. This sequence encodes CASSLVWGDGEKLFF.

This clone was found once. The V and J genes are TRBV6-2 or TRBV6-3 and TRBJ1-1; D unclear. The CDR3 spans 12 residues. Trimming pared 2 bases from V and 3 bases from J, leaving 4 bases between. Germline lookup yields CDR1 MNHEY and CDR2 SVGEGT. The CDR3, as DNA: TGTGCCAGCAGTTACACTTACACTGAAGCTTTCTTT. It specifies CASSYTYTEAFF.

The chain recombines TRBV7-8 with TRBJ1-1, with unresolved D. Germline V gives CDR1 SGHVS, CDR2 FQNEAQ. The V end lost 2 bases, the J end lost 7 bases, and 17 bases lay between the germline ends. The CDR3 sequence is 15 residues long. CDR3 DNA: TGTGCCAGCAGCTTATTGGGCCAATCGGGAATTGAAGCTTTCTTT. It codes for CASSLLGQSGIEAFF.

This sequence joins TRBV3-1 (or the pseudogene TRBV3-2) and TRBJ2-1, with D perhaps TRBD2 (5 bases). CDR3 length: 17 amino acids. The ends were cut back, 0 bases at V and 0 bases at J, with 12 bases in the middle. In germline, CDR1 is LGHDT, CDR2 YNNKEL (reference sequence). CDR3 loop: CASSQDLPGSSYNEQFF. CDR3 coding DNA: TGTGCCAGCAGCCAAGACTTACCGGGGAGCTCCTACAATGAGCAGTTCTTC.

The chain uses TRBV29-1 and TRBJ1-2; TRBD1 is a possible D gene (5 bases). The V gene's germline CDR1 is SQVTM and CDR2 ANQGSEA. The germline V and J ends were trimmed by 6 bases and 6 bases, with 11 bases remaining between them. The CDR3 consists of 11 residues. The CDR3 protein is CSVHSGDGYTF. The CDR3 region has the DNA TGCAGCGTACATTCGGGGGATGGCTACACCTTC.

The gene calls are TRBV28 and TRBJ2-2, with a tentative D call TRBD2 (6 bases). The CDR3 sequence is 15 residues long. The germline V gene has CDR1 MDHEN and CDR2 SYDVKM. V gave up 2 bases and J gave up 5 bases, with 12 bases separating them. The CDR3 is CASSLPRGSTGELFF. In DNA, the CDR3 is TGTGCCAGCAGTTTACCGCGGGGTTCTACCGGGGAGCTGTTTTTT.

Note on this clone: Within the sample, other DNA sequences also encode this same CDR3. The CDR3 is CASRGGGTYNEQFF. Here the CDR3 DNA reads TGTGCCAGTAGGGGCGGGGGGACTTACAATGAGCAGTTCTTC. The chain carries TRBV19 and TRBJ2-1; 8 bases line up with TRBD2. V lost 6 bases, J lost 4 bases, and 5 bases stayed unmatched. Germline V CDR1 and CDR2: LNHDA, SQIVND (reference sequence). This CDR3 is built from 14 residues. The complete variable domain, with remaining parts taken from reference TRBV19 and TRBJ2-1, reads DGGITQSPKYLFRKEGQNVTLSCEQNLNHDAMYWYRQDPGQGLRLIYYSQIVNDFQKGDIAEGYSVSREKKESFPLTVTSAQKNPTAFYLCASRGGGTYNEQFFGPGTRLTVL.

This clone was detected once. The chain is built from TRBV4-1 and TRBJ1-1; the D gene is possibly TRBD1 (5 bases). This CDR3 spans 15 amino acids. The germline V and J ends were trimmed by 3 bases and 1 base, with 12 bases remaining between them. Per the germline V gene, CDR1 is MGHRA and CDR2 is YSYEKL. CDR3 in amino acids: CASSQDPGQNTEAFF. CDR3 DNA: TGCGCCAGCAGCCAGGATCCGGGGCAGAACACTGAAGCTTTCTTT.

This chain connects TRBV29-1 to TRBJ1-1; D is possibly TRBD1 (6 bases). Germline assignment: CDR1 SQVTM and CDR2 ANQGSEA. Between the trimmed V and J ends, which lost 1 base and 10 bases, there was a span of 16 bases. The CDR3 length is 13 residues. CDR3 amino acids: CSVEGTVQPGAFF. The CDR3 bases are TGCAGCGTTGAAGGGACAGTCCAGCCCGGAGCTTTCTTT.

V and J are TRBV6-2 or TRBV6-3 and TRBJ1-5, with TRBD1 matching 8 bases. CDR3 length: 16 residues. Trimming at V came to 0 bases and at J to 9 bases, leaving 10 bases not matched to a gene. Germline V gene lookup returns CDR1 MNHEY and CDR2 SVGEGT. The CDR3 region is CASSYSSGTGVMPQHF. As DNA, the CDR3 is TGTGCCAGCAGTTACTCGAGCGGGACAGGAGTCATGCCCCAGCATTTT.

This sequence joins TRBV5-1 and TRBJ2-1; 11 nucleotides agree with TRBD2. The CDR3 spans 13 residues. The junction had 0 bases not matched to a gene; V was cut back by 5 bases and J by 5 bases. CDR1 and CDR2 (germline): SGHRS, YFSETQ. The CDR3 here is CASRTSGNNEQFF. DNA for the CDR3: TGCGCCAGCAGGACTAGCGGGAACAATGAGCAGTTCTTC.

V and J are TRBV3-1 (or the pseudogene TRBV3-2) and TRBJ2-5; possible D gene TRBD1, 5 bases. The CDR3 has 12 amino acids. V was shortened by 0 bases and J by 11 bases, with 10 bases between the two germline ends. The V gene's germline CDR1 is LGHDT and CDR2 YNNKEL (reference sequence). Here the CDR3 reads CASSQDPGSQYF. The CDR3 coding sequence is TGTGCCAGCAGCCAAGACCCAGGGTCACAGTACTTC.

This chain uses TRBV6-4 with TRBJ2-3; the D is unclear. CDR3 length equals 13 residues. V was clipped by 6 bases and J by 5 bases, with 12 bases between them. Germline CDR1 is MRHNA and CDR2 is SNTAGT. Here the CDR3 reads CASSLGPRDTQYF. The DNA for the CDR3 is TGTGCCAGCAGCCTCGGGCCGCGAGATACGCAGTATTTT.

This clone was seen just once. The V gene is TRBV28, the J gene TRBJ2-1; 10 bases agree with TRBD2. The J segment lost 9 bases and the V segment lost 1 base, leaving 6 bases of the junction unmatched. The V gene's germline CDR1 is MDHEN and CDR2 SYDVKM. The CDR3 length is 15 residues. The CDR3 DNA sequence: TGTGCCAGCAGTTTATCGCTAGCGGGAGAGGTTGAGCAGTTCTTC. It is translated as CASSLSLAGEVEQFF.

This clone was observed many times. The rearrangement links TRBV2 to TRBJ1-4; 10 nucleotides agree with TRBD1. The CDR3 has 16 amino acids. Germline CDR1 is SNHLY and CDR2 is FYNNEI. V dropped 5 bases and J dropped 3; count of bases not matched to a gene: 6. The CDR3 nucleotides are TGTGCCAGCAGTAGGACAGGGGGGAATTCTAATGAAAAACTGTTTTTT. It specifies CASSRTGGNSNEKLFF.

This chain uses TRBV12-3 or TRBV12-4 with TRBJ1-4; possible D gene TRBD1, 6 bases. The CDR3 length is 13 residues. V was clipped by 6 bases and J by 12 bases, with 17 bases between them. The DNA for the CDR3 is TGTGCCAGCAGCCTCTACAGGGACGGTGAACTGTTTTTT. Protein: CASSLYRDGELFF.

Only one count was recorded for this clone. The genes are TRBV19 and TRBJ2-7; 10 bases are a match to TRBD1. The CDR3 runs to 18 residues. Germline V gives CDR1 LNHDA, CDR2 SQIVND (reference sequence). V was clipped by 3 bases and J by 3 bases; unmatched bases: 14. CDR3: CASSIRLLRTGGFYEQYF. The CDR3 DNA sequence: TGTGCCAGTAGTATCCGCCTCCTCAGGACAGGGGGTTTCTACGAGCAGTACTTC.

This chain connects TRBV28 to TRBJ1-5, with 11 bases lining up with TRBD1. CDR1 MDHEN and CDR2 SYDVKM come from the germline V gene. CDR3 length: 17 amino acids. V dropped 6 bases and J dropped 4; count of bases not matched to a gene: 11. The chain's CDR3 is CASSTRTGGYRNQPQHF. CDR3 nucleotide sequence: TGTGCCAGCAGCACCAGGACAGGGGGCTATCGGAATCAGCCCCAGCATTTT.